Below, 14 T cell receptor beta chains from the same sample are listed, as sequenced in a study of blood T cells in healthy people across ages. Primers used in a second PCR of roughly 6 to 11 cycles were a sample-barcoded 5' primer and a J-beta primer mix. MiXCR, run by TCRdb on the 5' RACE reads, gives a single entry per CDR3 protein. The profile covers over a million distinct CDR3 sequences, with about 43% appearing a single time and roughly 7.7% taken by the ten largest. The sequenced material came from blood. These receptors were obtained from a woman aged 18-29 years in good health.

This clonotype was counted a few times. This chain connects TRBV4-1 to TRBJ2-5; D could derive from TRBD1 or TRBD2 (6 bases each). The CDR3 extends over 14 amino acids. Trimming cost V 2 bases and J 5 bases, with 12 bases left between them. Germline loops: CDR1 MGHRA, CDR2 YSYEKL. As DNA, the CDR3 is TGCGCCAGCAGCCAAATGGGGGGCGGTGAGACCCAGTACTTC. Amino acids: CASSQMGGGETQYF.

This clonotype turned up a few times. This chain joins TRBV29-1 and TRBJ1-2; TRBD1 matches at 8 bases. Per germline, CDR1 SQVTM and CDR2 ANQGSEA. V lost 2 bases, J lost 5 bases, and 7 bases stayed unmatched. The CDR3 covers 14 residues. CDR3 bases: TGCAGCGTTGAACTGTTGGACAGGGAATATGGCTACACCTTC. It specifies CSVELLDREYGYTF.

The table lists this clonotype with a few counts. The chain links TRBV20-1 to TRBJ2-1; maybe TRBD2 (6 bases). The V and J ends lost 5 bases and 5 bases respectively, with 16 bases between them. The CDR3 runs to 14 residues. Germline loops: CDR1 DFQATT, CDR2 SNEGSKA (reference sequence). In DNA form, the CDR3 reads TGCAGTGCTGGCTTGGGGGGTGTAGACAATGAGCAGTTCTTC. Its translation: CSAGLGGVDNEQFF.

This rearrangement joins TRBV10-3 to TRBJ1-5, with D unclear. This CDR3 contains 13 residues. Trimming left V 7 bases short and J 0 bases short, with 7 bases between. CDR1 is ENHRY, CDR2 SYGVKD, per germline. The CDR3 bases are TGTGCCATCAACTGGGATAGCAATCAGCCCCAGCATTTT. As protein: CAINWDSNQPQHF.

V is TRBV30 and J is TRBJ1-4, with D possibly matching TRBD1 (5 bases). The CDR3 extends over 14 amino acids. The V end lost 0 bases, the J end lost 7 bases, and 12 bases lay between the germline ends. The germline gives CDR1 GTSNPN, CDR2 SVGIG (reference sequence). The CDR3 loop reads CAWSVGGSGEKLFF. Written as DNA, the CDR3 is TGTGCCTGGAGTGTCGGGGGGTCTGGTGAAAAACTGTTTTTT.

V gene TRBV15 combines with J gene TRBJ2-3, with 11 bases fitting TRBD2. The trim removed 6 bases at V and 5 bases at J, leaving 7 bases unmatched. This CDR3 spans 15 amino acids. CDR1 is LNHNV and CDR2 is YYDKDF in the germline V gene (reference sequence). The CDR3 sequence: CATRDSGGAQDTQYF. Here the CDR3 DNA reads TGTGCCACCAGAGATAGCGGGGGGGCTCAAGATACGCAGTATTTT.

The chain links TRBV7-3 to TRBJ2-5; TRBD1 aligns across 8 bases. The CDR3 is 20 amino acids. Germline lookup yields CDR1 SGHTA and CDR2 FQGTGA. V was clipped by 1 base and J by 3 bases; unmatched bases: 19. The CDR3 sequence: CASSLIPGTGLGPLEETQYF. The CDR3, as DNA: TGTGCCAGCAGCTTAATCCCGGGGACAGGATTGGGCCCGTTGGAAGAGACCCAGTACTTC.

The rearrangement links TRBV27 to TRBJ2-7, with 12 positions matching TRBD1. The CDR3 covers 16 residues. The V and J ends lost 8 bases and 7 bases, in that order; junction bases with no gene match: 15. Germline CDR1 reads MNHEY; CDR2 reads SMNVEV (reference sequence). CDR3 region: CASGSSWGQGAREQYF. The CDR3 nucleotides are TGTGCCAGCGGAAGCAGTTGGGGACAGGGGGCGCGGGAGCAGTACTTC.

This chain's CDR3 is CAISASGENTGELFF. The DNA of the CDR3 is TGTGCCATCAGTGCCAGCGGGGAGAACACCGGGGAGCTGTTTTTT. The chain joins TRBV10-3 to TRBJ2-2; 7 nucleotides agree with TRBD2. V lost 4 bases to trimming and J lost 1 base; unmatched junction nucleotides: 3. Looked up from germline, CDR1 is ENHRY and CDR2 is SYGVKD. This CDR3 spans 15 amino acids.

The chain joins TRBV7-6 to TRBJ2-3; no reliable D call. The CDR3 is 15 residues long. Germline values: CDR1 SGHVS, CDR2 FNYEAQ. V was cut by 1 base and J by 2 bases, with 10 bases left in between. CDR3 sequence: CASSLDPIDTDTQYF. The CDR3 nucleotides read TGTGCCAGCAGCTTAGATCCAATAGACACAGATACGCAGTATTTT. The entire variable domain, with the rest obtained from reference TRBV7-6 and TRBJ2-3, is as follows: GAGVSQSPRYKVTKRGQDVALRCDPISGHVSLYWYRQALGQGPEFLTYFNYEAQQDKSGLPNDRFSAERPEGSISTLTIQRTEQRDSAMYRCASSLDPIDTDTQYFGPGTRLTVL.

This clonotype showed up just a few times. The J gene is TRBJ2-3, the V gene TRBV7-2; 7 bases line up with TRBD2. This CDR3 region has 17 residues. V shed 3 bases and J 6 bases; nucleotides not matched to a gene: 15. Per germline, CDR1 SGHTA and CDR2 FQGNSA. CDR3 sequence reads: CASSLTSGLAGVDTQYF. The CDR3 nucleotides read TGTGCCAGCAGCTTGACCTCGGGTCTCGCGGGGGTTGATACGCAGTATTTT. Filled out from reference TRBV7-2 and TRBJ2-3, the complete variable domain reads GAGVSQSPSNKVTEKGKDVELRCDPISGHTALYWYRQSLGQGLEFLIYFQGNSAPDKSGLPSDRFSAERTGGSVSTLTIQRTQQEDSAVYLCASSLTSGLAGVDTQYFGPGTRLTVL.

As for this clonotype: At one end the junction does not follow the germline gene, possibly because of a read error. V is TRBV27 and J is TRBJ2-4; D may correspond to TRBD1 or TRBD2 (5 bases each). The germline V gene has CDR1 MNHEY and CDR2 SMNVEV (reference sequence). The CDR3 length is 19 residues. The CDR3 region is CASGLGIGTGPGKKNIQYF. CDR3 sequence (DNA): TGTGCCAGCGGTTTGGGAATCGGTACGGGGCCAGGAAAAAAAAACATTCAGTACTTC.

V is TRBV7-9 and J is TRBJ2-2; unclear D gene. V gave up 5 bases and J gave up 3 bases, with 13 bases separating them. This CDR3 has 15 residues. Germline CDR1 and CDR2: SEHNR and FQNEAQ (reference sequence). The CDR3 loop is CASSIGRVDTGELFF. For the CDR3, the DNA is TGTGCCAGCAGCATCGGCCGGGTAGACACCGGGGAGCTGTTTTTT.

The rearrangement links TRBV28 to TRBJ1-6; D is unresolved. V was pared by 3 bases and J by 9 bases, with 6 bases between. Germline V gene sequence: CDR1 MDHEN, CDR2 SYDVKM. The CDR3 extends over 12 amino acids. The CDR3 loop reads CASSLAGSPLHF. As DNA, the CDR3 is TGTGCCAGCAGTTTGGCTGGTTCACCCCTCCACTTT.